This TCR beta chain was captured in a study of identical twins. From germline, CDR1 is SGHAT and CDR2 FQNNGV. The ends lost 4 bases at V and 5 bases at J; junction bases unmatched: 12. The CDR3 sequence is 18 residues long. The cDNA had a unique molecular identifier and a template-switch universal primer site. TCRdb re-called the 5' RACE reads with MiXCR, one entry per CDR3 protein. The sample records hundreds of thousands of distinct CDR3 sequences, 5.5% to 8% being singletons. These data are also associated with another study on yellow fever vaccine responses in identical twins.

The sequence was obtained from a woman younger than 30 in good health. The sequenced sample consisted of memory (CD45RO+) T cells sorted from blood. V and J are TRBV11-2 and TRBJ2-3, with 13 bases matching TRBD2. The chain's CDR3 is CASSSSPTSGGDRDTQYF. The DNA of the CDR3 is TGTGCCAGCAGCTCCTCACCAACTAGCGGGGGGGATAGAGATACGCAGTATTTT.